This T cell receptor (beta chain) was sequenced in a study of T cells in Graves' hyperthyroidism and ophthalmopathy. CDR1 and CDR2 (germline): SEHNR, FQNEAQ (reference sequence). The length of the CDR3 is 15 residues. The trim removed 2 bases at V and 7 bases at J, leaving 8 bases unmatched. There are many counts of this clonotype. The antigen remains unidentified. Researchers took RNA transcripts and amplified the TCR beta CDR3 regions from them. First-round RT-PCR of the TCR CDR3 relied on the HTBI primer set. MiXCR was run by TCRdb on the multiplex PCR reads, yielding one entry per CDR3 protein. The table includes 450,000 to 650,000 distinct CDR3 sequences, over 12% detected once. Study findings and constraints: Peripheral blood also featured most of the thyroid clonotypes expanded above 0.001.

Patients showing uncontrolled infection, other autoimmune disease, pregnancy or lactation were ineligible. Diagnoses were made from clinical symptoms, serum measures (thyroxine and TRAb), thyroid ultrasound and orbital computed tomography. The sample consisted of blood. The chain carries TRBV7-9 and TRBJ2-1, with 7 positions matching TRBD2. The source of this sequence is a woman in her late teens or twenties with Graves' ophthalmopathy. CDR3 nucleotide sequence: TGTGCCAGCAGCTTACCGGCGGGAGTGGCGAATGAGCAGTTCTTC. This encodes CASSLPAGVANEQFF. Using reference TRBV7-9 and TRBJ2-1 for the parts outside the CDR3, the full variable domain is DTGVSQNPRHKITKRGQNVTFRCDPISEHNRLYWYRQTLGQGPEFLTYFQNEAQLEKSRLLSDRFSAERPKGSFSTLEIQRTEQGDSAMYLCASSLPAGVANEQFFGPGTRLTVL.